These T cell receptor beta chains were read from a single sample in a study of cytomegalovirus exposure and HLA in healthy donors. Clones were sequenced by immunoSEQ multiplex PCR, and TCRdb holds only the in-frame ones, with some missing. In the table there are 65,000 to 85,000 clones, about 9.5% of which are singletons. The sequenced material came from PBMCs. These TCRs come from a man between 60 and 75 years old in good health and CMV-seropositive. Both conserved end residues are part of each CDR3. D genes are given only for firm matches. Rows give clone size only sometimes, using once, few, many, or a class for an expanded clone.

clone_size,d_call,v_call,j_call,cdr3_aa,cdr3_nt
once,.,TRBV7-8,TRBJ2-1,CASSGGALSYNEQFF,TGTGCCAGCAGCGGGGGGGCCCTCTCCTACAATGAGCAGTTCTTC
.,TRBD1,TRBV10-3,TRBJ2-5,CAISEPGTGGVTQYF,TGTGCCATCAGTGAGCCTGGGACAGGGGGTGTGACCCAGTACTTC
many,TRBD1,TRBV5-1,TRBJ2-1,CASSLEGTGLREQFF,TGCGCCAGCAGCTTGGAGGGGACAGGGTTACGGGAGCAGTTCTTC
few,TRBD1,TRBV5-1,TRBJ1-2,CASSDRDYGYTF,TGCGCCAGCAGCGACAGGGACTATGGCTACACCTTC
few,.,TRBV11-3,TRBJ1-3,CASSSGLGNTIYF,TGTGCCAGCAGCTCGGGATTGGGAAACACCATATATTTT
.,TRBD1,TRBV30,TRBJ1-5,CAWRDRDYQPQHF,TGTGCCTGGAGGGACAGGGATTATCAGCCCCAGCATTTT
.,.,TRBV7-8,TRBJ1-1,CASSFSVERVNTEAFF,TGTGCCAGCAGCTTTAGCGTTGAGAGGGTGAACACTGAAGCTTTCTTT
.,TRBD1,TRBV14,TRBJ2-7,CASSQGGQGGYEQYF,TGTGCCAGCAGCCAAGGTGGACAGGGTGGCTACGAGCAGTACTTC
.,.,TRBV28,TRBJ1-5,CASSLSQGISNQPQHF,TGTGCCAGCAGTTTATCTCAGGGGATCTCCAATCAGCCCCAGCATTTT
.,.,TRBV27,TRBJ2-7,CASSSVHRAPYEQYF,TGTGCCAGCAGTTCGGTTCACAGGGCCCCCTACGAGCAGTACTTC
.,.,TRBV30,TRBJ1-5,CAWDPQGGNQPQHF,TGTGCCTGGGACCCACAGGGTGGCAATCAGCCCCAGCATTTT
few,TRBD1,TRBV28,TRBJ2-5,CASSVPRAGQGTQETQYF,TGTGCCAGCAGTGTCCCCAGGGCGGGACAGGGGACACAAGAGACCCAGTACTTC
.,.,TRBV28,TRBJ2-7,CASSLPGQLSYEQYF,TGTGCCAGCAGTTTACCCGGACAGTTGTCCTACGAGCAGTACTTC
few,TRBD2,TRBV29-1,TRBJ2-3,CSGGLAGTDTQYF,TGCAGCGGGGGACTAGCGGGGACAGATACGCAGTATTTT
.,TRBD1,TRBV28,TRBJ1-4,CASRKGGGDEKLFF,TGTGCCAGCAGGAAAGGGGGCGGTGATGAAAAACTGTTTTTT
few,.,TRBV19,TRBJ1-5,CASSTLGENQPQHF,TGTGCCAGTAGTACCTTAGGGGAAAATCAGCCCCAGCATTTT